The next 6 T cell receptor beta chains were all read from a single sample in a study of T cells in Graves' hyperthyroidism and ophthalmopathy. The source material, RNA transcripts, was used to amplify TCR beta CDR3 regions. TCR CDR3 underwent first-round RT-PCR with the HTBI primer set. TCRdb independently ran MiXCR on the multiplex PCR reads; one entry per CDR3 protein. Found here are roughly 380,000 distinct CDR3 sequences, roughly 14% of them singletons; the top ten hold approximately 11%. Sequencing input: blood. These receptors were collected from a woman aged 60-75 years with Graves' hyperthyroidism.

The sample holds a few counts of this clonotype. This sequence joins TRBV7-3 and TRBJ2-7; tentative D call: TRBD2 (7 bases). This CDR3 has 14 amino acids. V lost 5 bases, J lost 3 bases, and 14 bases lay in between. CDR1 and CDR2 (germline): SGHTA, FQGTGA. CDR3: CASSEGGANYEQYF. The CDR3 nucleotides read TGTGCCAGCAGCGAAGGGGGGGCGAACTACGAGCAGTACTTC.

The chain joins TRBV5-1 to TRBJ1-3; D unresolved. The V gene's germline CDR1 is SGHRS and CDR2 YFSETQ. The V and J ends lost 9 bases and 0 bases respectively, with 4 bases between them. CDR3 length: 11 amino acids. CDR3 region: CANTSGNTIYF. The CDR3 DNA reads TGCGCCAACACCTCTGGAAACACCATATATTTT.

Points on this clonotype: This may arise from a read error, as a much more abundant clone is one base away. The V and J genes are TRBV10-3 and TRBJ2-7, with D hard to call. The V end lost 0 bases, the J end lost 4 bases, and 7 bases lay between the germline ends. This CDR3 has 13 residues. Germline V gene lookup returns CDR1 ENHRY and CDR2 SYGVKD. The CDR3 DNA follows: TGTGCCATCAGTGAGTCGACGCCTTACGAGCAGTACTTC. This sequence encodes CAISESTPYEQYF.

The gene calls are TRBV6-1 and TRBJ2-3, with 9 bases identical to TRBD2. The CDR3 has 13 amino acids. Looked up from germline, CDR1 is MNHNS and CDR2 is SASEGT. The V gene end was trimmed by 3 bases and the J gene end by 8 bases; junction bases not matched to a gene: 3. The CDR3 DNA reads as TGTGCCAGCAGTGACCCACTAGCGGGTACGCAGTATTTT. Its protein product is CASSDPLAGTQYF.

This clonotype was seen many times. V is TRBV2 and J is TRBJ2-3; D is uncertain. Germline assignment: CDR1 SNHLY and CDR2 FYNNEI. The V end lost 2 bases, the J end lost 3 bases, and 6 bases lay between the germline ends. The CDR3 runs 13 residues. The CDR3 bases are TGTGCCAGCAGTGAACTCAGAACAGATACGCAGTATTTT. This sequence encodes CASSELRTDTQYF.

This clonotype was seen ten or more times. The chain employs TRBV24-1 and TRBJ2-3; perhaps D is TRBD1 or TRBD2 (6 bases each). This CDR3 is built from 14 residues. V was pared by 4 bases and J by 5 bases, with 12 bases between. The V gene's germline CDR1 is KGHDR and CDR2 SFDVKD. The CDR3 DNA is TGTGCCACCAGTGACTGGGGGGCGGTAGATACGCAGTATTTT. Translation gives CATSDWGAVDTQYF.